Reported below is one TCR beta chain. This entry is derived from a study of blood T cell repertoires in COVID-19. As for the study in general: Donors in the United States, Italy and Spain gave samples during acute or convalescent COVID-19. Nucleic acid was either cDNA or gDNA, and it came from T cells, B-cell-depleted T cells, or PBMCs.

Original handling: Estimates of nucleated cell counts were drawn from the amplification of reference gene primers. Clones were sequenced by immunoSEQ multiplex PCR, and TCRdb holds only the in-frame ones, with some missing. That table furnishes V, J and clone size, whereas the DNA furnished D and trimming. The sample shows tens of thousands of clones, 85% of them seen only once. The sequenced sample was peripheral blood. This TCR was sampled from an elderly man with acute or convalescent COVID-19.

CDR3 region: CASKTSGSLSEQYF. The CDR3 DNA follows: TGTGCCAGCAAGACTAGCGGGAGTCTTTCCGAGCAGTACTTC. The V gene is TRBV27, the J gene TRBJ2-7, with TRBD2 matching over 12 bases. The CDR3 contains 14 residues. Trimming removed 7 bases from V and 6 bases from J; junction bases left unmatched: 7. The germline V gene encodes CDR1 MNHEY and CDR2 SMNVEV (reference sequence).